These 15 T cell receptor beta chains came from one sample sequenced in a study of STAT5B mutations in CD4+ large granular lymphocyte leukemia. Only in-frame clones appear in the TCRdb table, and some are missing; sequencing was by immunoSEQ multiplex PCR. The repertoire has around 20,000 clones, around three quarters of them found once; the top ten carry 4%. Sequences were obtained from CD4+ T cells from blood buffy coats. The receptors come from a human donor in good health.

The chain links TRBV10-3 to TRBJ1-4; no firm D call. V was cut by 6 bases and J by 0 bases, with 11 bases left in between. This CDR3 is 15 amino acids long. Germline V gene lookup returns CDR1 ENHRY and CDR2 SYGVKD. In DNA form, the CDR3 reads TGTGCCATCAGCCGAGGAAGAGCAACTAATGAAAAACTGTTTTTT. It codes for CAISRGRATNEKLFF.

This clone was recorded a few times. The chain carries TRBV6-1 and TRBJ1-2; a weak D match, TRBD1 (5 bases). From germline, CDR1 is MNHNS and CDR2 SASEGT. V was trimmed by 4 bases and J by 4 bases, leaving 7 bases between them. CDR3 length: 12 residues. CDR3 amino acids: CASSGQGYGYTF. The CDR3 nucleotides read TGTGCCAGCAGTGGGCAGGGCTATGGCTACACCTTC.

In DNA form, the CDR3 reads TGTGCCAGCAGTTACTCGTGGGGAAACTATGGCTACACCTTC. Translated: CASSYSWGNYGYTF. The rearrangement joins TRBV6-5 to TRBJ1-2; D is unresolved. This CDR3 comprises 14 residues. V gave up 0 bases and J gave up 2 bases, with 7 bases separating them. Germline CDR1 and CDR2: MNHEY and SVGAGI.

The chain is built from TRBV6-5 and TRBJ1-3; the D gene is possibly TRBD1 (5 bases). Germline V gene lookup returns CDR1 MNHEY and CDR2 SVGAGI. This CDR3 contains 15 residues. V was shortened by 4 bases and J by 2 bases, with 12 bases between the two germline ends. CDR3 nucleotide sequence: TGTGCCAGCAGTTCAAGGGGTTTAGCTGGAAACACCATATATTTT. Translation: CASSSRGLAGNTIYF.

V usage is TRBV6-5 and J usage is TRBJ2-3, with D perhaps being TRBD1 or TRBD2 (5 bases each). Germline values: CDR1 MNHEY, CDR2 SVGAGI. CDR3 length: 14 amino acids. Trimming shortened V by 5 bases and J by 4 bases, and 13 bases separated the two germline ends. The CDR3 nucleotides read TGTGCCAGCAGTCCCGGGACCGGGGCAGATACGCAGTATTTT. Amino acids: CASSPGTGADTQYF.

The V and J genes are TRBV4-2 and TRBJ2-5; 8 bases are a match to TRBD2. CDR3 length equals 15 residues. The germline V gene encodes CDR1 LGHNA and CDR2 YNFKEQ. J was trimmed by 1 base and V by 1 base; bases with no gene match: 2. CDR3 residues: CASSQAGGPQETQYF. CDR3 in DNA: TGTGCCAGCAGCCAAGCGGGGGGGCCCCAAGAGACCCAGTACTTC.

V usage is TRBV21-1 and J usage is TRBJ1-1; TRBD1 was called by the table and not checked on the DNA. TRBV21-1 is an annotated pseudogene. CDR3 size: 17 residues. DNA of the CDR3: TGTGCCAGCAGCAAAGCAGGCCTCCACAGGGTTCGAACTGAAGCTTTCTTT. This translates into CASSKAGLHRVRTEAFF.

The sample holds a few counts of this clone. The V gene is TRBV7-2, the J gene TRBJ2-7, with 7 nucleotides matching TRBD2. The ends lost 4 bases at V and 0 bases at J; junction bases unmatched: 6. The CDR3 spans 15 residues. Per germline, CDR1 SGHTA and CDR2 FQGNSA. CDR3 protein: CASSSPSGSSYEQYF. CDR3 coding DNA: TGTGCCAGCAGCTCCCCTAGCGGCAGCTCCTACGAGCAGTACTTC.

The chain joins TRBV10-3 to TRBJ1-3; no clear D. Deletions cut 10 bases from V and 1 base from J, with 11 bases between. Germline assignment: CDR1 ENHRY and CDR2 SYGVKD. The CDR3 is 13 residues long. The CDR3 reads CATNVVSGNTIYF. The CDR3 DNA sequence: TGTGCCACCAATGTGGTTTCTGGAAACACCATATATTTT.

The chain joins TRBV6-6 to TRBJ1-6, with TRBD1 identical over 9 bases. J gave up 10 bases and V 6 bases, and 7 bases lay outside the gene matches. This CDR3 spans 14 amino acids. The V gene's germline CDR1 is MNHNY and CDR2 SVGAGI (reference sequence). CDR3 in amino acids: CASRSGTGPSPLHF. CDR3 bases: TGTGCCAGCAGATCCGGGACAGGGCCCTCACCCCTCCACTTT.

The chain has TRBV7-8 and TRBJ2-7; a weak D match, TRBD2 (6 bases). The CDR3 consists of 16 residues. The V gene lost 4 bases and the J gene lost 1 base, with 17 bases spanning the gap. CDR1 SGHVS and CDR2 FQNEAQ come from the germline V gene. Here the CDR3 reads CASSSRRDFPSYEQYF. The CDR3 DNA sequence: TGTGCCAGCAGCTCGCGCCGGGACTTCCCTTCCTACGAGCAGTACTTC.

The chain couples TRBV19 to TRBJ1-2, with 10 positions matching TRBD1. Germline lookup yields CDR1 LNHDA and CDR2 SQIVND (reference sequence). This CDR3 contains 16 residues. Trimming at V came to 6 bases and at J to 8 bases, leaving 15 bases not matched to a gene. The CDR3 spells CASSPDRGGSIFGYTF. Here the CDR3 DNA reads TGTGCCAGTAGCCCGGACAGGGGGGGATCTATCTTCGGCTACACCTTC.

The chain combines TRBV29-1 with TRBJ2-3, with D possibly TRBD2 on 6 matching bases. Trimming pared 4 bases from V and 3 bases from J, leaving 14 bases between. CDR1 is SQVTM and CDR2 is ANQGSEA in the germline V gene. The CDR3 is 14 amino acids. CDR3 amino acids: CSVGSGGQTDTQYF. The DNA for the CDR3 is TGCAGCGTTGGTAGCGGAGGGCAGACAGATACGCAGTATTTT.

The rearrangement uses TRBV14 and TRBJ2-4; D gene ambiguous. Trimming took off 1 base at V and 0 bases at J, with 10 bases between the two ends. CDR1 is SGHDN and CDR2 is FVKESK in the germline V gene. This CDR3 is built from 16 residues. CDR3 nucleotides: TGTGCCAGCAGCCAAGGATCCTCCCTAGCCAAAAACATTCAGTACTTC. Its translation: CASSQGSSLAKNIQYF.

The chain couples TRBV6-6 to TRBJ2-7; TRBD1 might be the D (6 bases). Germline V lookup: CDR1 MNHNY, CDR2 SVGAGI (reference sequence). Trimming pared 6 bases from V and 0 bases from J, leaving 12 bases between. The CDR3 length is 14 residues. CDR3: CASREGTSSYEQYF. DNA of the CDR3: TGTGCCAGCAGAGAGGGGACATCCTCCTACGAGCAGTACTTC.